This paragraph reports one T cell receptor beta chain. Its target is unknown. All donors participated as healthy donors of bone marrow. The primer mix had 60 Vbeta and 13 Jbeta primers. Assay: immunoSEQ multiplex PCR; the TCRdb copy retains only in-frame clones and omits some. The profile shows around 180,000 clones, approximately 88% of them singletons. The entry originates in a study of cytomegalovirus exposure and HLA in healthy donors. The study's findings and limits: With further analysis later on, most CMV-associated TCR beta chains appeared HLA-restricted. Three chains tied to CMV proved CMV antigen-specific in vitro.

CDR3 size: 18 residues. The germline gives CDR1 PRHDT, CDR2 FYEKMQ (reference sequence). V was clipped by 0 bases and J by 0 bases; unmatched bases: 4. The chain uses TRBV13 and TRBJ2-6; 8 bases are shared with TRBD2. The source is a boy younger than 18 in good health and CMV-seronegative. The sequenced sample was PBMCs. CDR3 loop: CASSLGGGGHSGANVLTF. The CDR3 DNA reads TGTGCCAGCAGCTTAGGTGGCGGGGGGCACTCTGGGGCCAACGTCCTGACTTTC. The variable domain in full, completed from reference TRBV13 and TRBJ2-6, reads AAGVIQSPRHLIKEKRETATLKCYPIPRHDTVYWYQQGPGQDPQFLISFYEKMQSDKGSIPDRFSAQQFSDYHSELNMSSLELGDSALYFCASSLGGGGHSGANVLTFGAGSRLTVL.